What follows are 27 T cell receptor beta chains derived from one specimen sequenced in a study of PD-L1 blockade in urothelial cancer. Measured with immunoSEQ multiplex PCR; TCRdb has only the in-frame clones, and not every one. The repertoire holds more than 90,000 clones, with roughly 83% as singletons. This sample's time point: peripheral blood 6 weeks after treatment start. Sequences were derived from PBMCs, sampled around atezolizumab (anti-PD-L1) treatment. The receptors shown here come from a man aged 65-85 years with urothelial cancer.

The chain links TRBV7-2 to TRBJ1-5; 9 nucleotides agree with TRBD1. The germline V gene encodes CDR1 SGHTA and CDR2 FQGNSA. The CDR3 totals 16 residues. Trimming took 1 base from V and 5 from J; bases not matched to a gene: 6. The CDR3 nucleotides are TGTGCCAGCAGCTTAGTTGGGACAGGGAGGGATCAGCCCCAGCATTTT. It translates to CASSLVGTGRDQPQHF.

The chain recombines TRBV18 with TRBJ2-7; perhaps TRBD1 as D (6 bases). The length of the CDR3 is 14 residues. Looked up from germline, CDR1 is KGHSH and CDR2 is LQKENI. V was pared by 0 bases and J by 3 bases, with 9 bases between. The chain's CDR3 is CASSPPPGDYEQYF. The CDR3 region has the DNA TGTGCCAGCTCACCACCCCCAGGGGACTACGAGCAGTACTTC.

This rearrangement joins TRBV12-5 to TRBJ2-7; 9 nucleotides match TRBD2. In germline, CDR1 is LGHNT, CDR2 FRNRAP. V lost 0 bases, J lost 2 bases, and 8 bases stayed unmatched. The CDR3 has 17 amino acids. The DNA for the CDR3 is TGTGCTAGTGGTTTGGTAGTAATAGCGGGAGTAGCCTACGAGCAGTACTTC. Its protein product is CASGLVVIAGVAYEQYF.

The rearrangement links TRBV10-3 to TRBJ1-2; D ambiguous. V lost 0 bases and J lost 0, with 11 bases in between. The CDR3 totals 16 residues. Germline lookup yields CDR1 ENHRY and CDR2 SYGVKD. The CDR3 nucleotides read TGTGCCATCAGTGAGTCGGCAGTAACCCCTAACTATGGCTACACCTTC. It yields the protein CAISESAVTPNYGYTF.

This chain links TRBV6-6 with TRBJ2-7, with 7 bases matching TRBD1. The CDR3 extends over 13 amino acids. The ends lost 7 bases at V and 4 bases at J; junction bases unmatched: 7. CDR1 and CDR2 (germline): MNHNY, SVGAGI (reference sequence). The CDR3 DNA is TGTGCCAGCATACAGGGGTCGACGTACGAGCAGTACTTC. Residues: CASIQGSTYEQYF.

The CDR3 protein is CASSDRGGTYEQYF. The CDR3 DNA sequence: TGTGCCAGTAGTGACAGGGGGGGCACCTACGAGCAGTACTTC. This chain joins TRBV19 and TRBJ2-7; 9 nucleotides line up with TRBD1. The CDR3 has 14 residues. The V and J ends lost 5 bases and 2 bases, in that order; junction bases with no gene match: 4. Per the germline V gene, CDR1 is LNHDA and CDR2 is SQIVND (reference sequence).

The chain recombines TRBV19 with TRBJ1-4; D uncertain. The CDR3 consists of 14 residues. The V and J ends lost 1 base and 0 bases respectively, with 3 bases between them. Germline lookup yields CDR1 LNHDA and CDR2 SQIVND (reference sequence). The CDR3 nucleotides read TGTGCCAGTAGTATAGTCTCAACTAATGAAAAACTGTTTTTT. Its protein product is CASSIVSTNEKLFF.

The chain combines TRBV7-3 with TRBJ2-7, with 8 bases identical to TRBD2. The junction had 5 bases not matched to a gene; V was cut back by 3 bases and J by 7 bases. The CDR3 extends over 13 amino acids. Per germline, CDR1 SGHTA and CDR2 FQGTGA. The CDR3 loop is CASSFGGAGEQYF. Here the CDR3 DNA reads TGTGCCAGCAGCTTCGGGGGGGCGGGAGAGCAGTACTTC. Together with reference TRBV7-3 and TRBJ2-7, the CDR3 gives the full variable domain: GAGVSQTPSNKVTEKGKYVELRCDPISGHTALYWYRQSLGQGPEFLIYFQGTGAADDSGLPNDRFFAVRPEGSVSTLKIQRTERGDSAVYLCASSFGGAGEQYFGPGTRLTVT.

CDR3 residues: CASSLTEGNEQYF. DNA for the CDR3: TGTGCCAGCAGCTTAACTGAGGGAAACGAGCAGTACTTC. The chain uses TRBV7-3 and TRBJ2-7, with D maybe TRBD2 (5 bases). V was pared by 0 bases and J by 5 bases, with 8 bases between. Germline assignment: CDR1 SGHTA and CDR2 FQGTGA. This CDR3 spans 13 amino acids.

The chain is built from TRBV28 and TRBJ2-6, with D perhaps TRBD1 (5 bases). Trimming shortened V by 2 bases and J by 3 bases, and 11 bases separated the two germline ends. CDR1 and CDR2 (germline): MDHEN, SYDVKM. The CDR3 consists of 16 residues. The CDR3 is CASSLDPGFGANVLTF. The CDR3 region has the DNA TGTGCCAGCAGTTTAGATCCAGGGTTTGGGGCCAACGTCCTGACTTTC. The complete variable domain, with remaining parts taken from reference TRBV28 and TRBJ2-6, reads DVKVTQSSRYLVKRTGEKVFLECVQDMDHENMFWYRQDPGLGLRLIYFSYDVKMKEKGDIPEGYSVSREKKERFSLILESASTNQTSMYLCASSLDPGFGANVLTFGAGSRLTVL.

The chain recombines TRBV10-3 with TRBJ1-4; TRBD1 matches 8 bases. The CDR3 totals 15 residues. Germline-derived CDR1 and CDR2 are ENHRY and SYGVKD. The J segment lost 4 bases and the V segment lost 5 bases, leaving 6 bases of the junction unmatched. The CDR3 reads CAISNTGGNNEKLFF. CDR3 coding DNA: TGTGCCATCAGTAATACAGGGGGGAATAATGAAAAACTGTTTTTT.

This chain uses TRBV10-3 with TRBJ2-1; perhaps TRBD1 as D (6 bases). The V end was cut by 9 bases, the J end by 0 bases, with 15 bases between. This CDR3 has 15 amino acids. Germline V lookup: CDR1 ENHRY, CDR2 SYGVKD. The CDR3 sequence: CAINRQVSSYNEQFF. The DNA of the CDR3 is TGTGCCATTAATAGACAGGTCAGCTCCTACAATGAGCAGTTCTTC.

V gene TRBV5-1 combines with J gene TRBJ2-1; D is perhaps TRBD2 (7 bases). With 2 bases removed from V and 0 bases from J, the gap between germline ends came to 12 bases. Germline CDR1 reads SGHRS; CDR2 reads YFSETQ. CDR3 length: 16 amino acids. This CDR3 is CASSLGGGTSYNEQFF. CDR3 coding DNA: TGCGCCAGCAGCTTAGGGGGGGGTACCTCCTACAATGAGCAGTTCTTC.

The gene calls are TRBV18 and TRBJ2-1; 13 bases agree with TRBD2. This CDR3 region has 16 residues. Trimming cost V 3 bases and J 7 bases; bases outside gene matches: 6. Germline V gives CDR1 KGHSH, CDR2 LQKENI. The CDR3 nucleotides are TGTGCCAGCTCACCGGGACTAGCGGGGTTATCGAATGAGCAGTTCTTC. It is translated as CASSPGLAGLSNEQFF.

In DNA form, the CDR3 reads TGTGCCAGCAGCCCATACGGCGGGGAGCTGTTTTTT. Translation: CASSPYGGELFF. This chain connects TRBV7-2 to TRBJ2-2; D not certain. Trimming took off 5 bases at V and 7 bases at J, with 8 bases between the two ends. Germline V CDR1 and CDR2: SGHTA, FQGNSA. This CDR3 spans 12 amino acids.

The chain employs TRBV5-1 and TRBJ2-1; 11 bases line up with TRBD2. In germline, CDR1 is SGHRS, CDR2 YFSETQ. V dropped 4 bases and J dropped 5; count of bases not matched to a gene: 5. This CDR3 has 15 residues. Here the CDR3 reads CASSEGLADNNEQFF. CDR3 DNA sequence: TGCGCCAGCAGCGAGGGACTAGCGGACAACAATGAGCAGTTCTTC.

On this clone: One end of the junction is discordant with germline, which a read error may explain. This chain links TRBV19 with TRBJ2-7, with D tentatively TRBD2 (6 bases). The CDR3 extends over 15 amino acids. Germline loops: CDR1 LNHDA, CDR2 SQIVND (reference sequence). The CDR3 sequence: CASSISSGRAYGQYF. The CDR3 DNA follows: TGTGCCAGTAGTATAAGTAGCGGAAGGGCGTACGGGCAGTACTTC.

CDR3 sequence (DNA): TGTGCTAGTGGTGGCGAGCTAGCGATCTCCTACGAGCAGTACTTC. This sequence encodes CASGGELAISYEQYF. This sequence joins TRBV12-5 and TRBJ2-7; tentative D call: TRBD2 (6 bases). Deletions cut 5 bases from V and 0 bases from J, with 14 bases between. This CDR3 contains 15 residues. CDR1 LGHNT and CDR2 FRNRAP come from the germline V gene.

The J gene is TRBJ1-2, the V gene TRBV7-8; D perhaps matches TRBD1 (5 bases). The CDR3 is 14 residues long. The germline CDR1 and CDR2 sequences are SGHVS and FQNEAQ. Trimming cost V 1 base and J 2 bases, with 8 bases left between them. The CDR3: CASSLGQGNYGYTF. The DNA for the CDR3 is TGTGCCAGCAGCTTAGGGCAGGGAAACTATGGCTACACCTTC.

V is TRBV7-3 and J is TRBJ2-1; no clear D gene. V was shortened by 0 bases and J by 0 bases, with 9 bases between the two germline ends. The CDR3 spans 16 residues. Per germline, CDR1 SGHTA and CDR2 FQGTGA. CDR3 region: CASSLTAPSSYNEQFF. For the CDR3, the DNA is TGTGCCAGCAGCTTAACCGCGCCGAGCTCCTACAATGAGCAGTTCTTC.

As concerns this clone: The same CDR3 also results from other DNA sequences found in this sample. The chain couples TRBV7-2 to TRBJ2-5; D perhaps matches TRBD2 (5 bases). This CDR3 contains 14 residues. Trimming took off 1 base at V and 2 bases at J, with 8 bases between the two ends. Germline-derived CDR1 and CDR2 are SGHTA and FQGNSA. CDR3 residues: CASSLGREQETQYF. The CDR3 DNA is TGTGCCAGCAGCTTAGGTCGGGAACAAGAGACCCAGTACTTC. Full variable domain (remainder filled in from reference TRBV7-2 and TRBJ2-5): GAGVSQSPSNKVTEKGKDVELRCDPISGHTALYWYRQSLGQGLEFLIYFQGNSAPDKSGLPSDRFSAERTGGSVSTLTIQRTQQEDSAVYLCASSLGREQETQYFGPGTRLLVL.

This clone was seen more than once but under ten times. This chain joins TRBV7-8 and TRBJ1-2; D unresolved. V shed 0 bases and J shed 4 bases, with 9 bases lying between them. Germline values: CDR1 SGHVS, CDR2 FQNEAQ. The CDR3 length is 14 residues. The CDR3 spells CASSLANTFYGYTF. In nucleotides, the CDR3 is TGTGCCAGCAGCTTAGCCAACACATTCTATGGCTACACCTTC.

V and J are TRBV4-2 and TRBJ1-1; TRBD1 aligns across 8 bases. This CDR3 has 15 amino acids. Per germline, CDR1 LGHNA and CDR2 YNFKEQ. J gave up 0 bases and V 3 bases, and 3 bases lay outside the gene matches. CDR3 DNA: TGTGCCAGCAGCCACACAGGGGGGATGAACACTGAAGCTTTCTTT. This translates into CASSHTGGMNTEAFF.

The CDR3: CASSLRDRGDNEQFF. CDR3 bases: TGCGCCAGCAGCTTAAGGGACAGGGGCGACAATGAGCAGTTCTTC. J is TRBJ2-1 and V is TRBV5-1, with 10 nucleotides matching TRBD1. The V gene end was trimmed by 2 bases and the J gene end by 5 bases; junction bases not matched to a gene: 4. Germline assignment: CDR1 SGHRS and CDR2 YFSETQ. The CDR3 has 15 amino acids.

As to this clone: This CDR3 is also generated by other DNA sequences in the sample. The chain is built from TRBV10-3 and TRBJ1-5; 7 nucleotides agree with TRBD1. The CDR3 contains 15 residues. J gave up 0 bases and V 6 bases, and 5 bases lay outside the gene matches. Germline values: CDR1 ENHRY, CDR2 SYGVKD. The CDR3 region is CAISDGTDSNQPQHF. The CDR3 region has the DNA TGTGCCATCAGCGACGGGACAGATAGCAATCAGCCCCAGCATTTT.

CDR3 sequence reads: CASSSSATNEKLFF. Here the CDR3 DNA reads TGTGCCAGCAGCTCCAGCGCAACTAATGAAAAACTGTTTTTT. V is TRBV7-9 and J is TRBJ1-4; no clear D. Trimming took 4 bases from V and 0 from J, leaving 6 bases between them. Germline lookup yields CDR1 SEHNR and CDR2 FQNEAQ (reference sequence). The CDR3 has 14 residues.

Here the CDR3 reads CASSSGLAGVAAKNIQYF. For the CDR3, the DNA is TGTGCCAGCAGCTCGGGACTAGCGGGAGTTGCAGCCAAAAACATTCAGTACTTC. This rearrangement joins TRBV5-4 to TRBJ2-4, with 14 bases lining up with TRBD2. V lost 3 bases to trimming and J lost 0 bases; unmatched junction nucleotides: 5. Germline V gene lookup returns CDR1 SGHNT and CDR2 YYREEE (reference sequence). The CDR3 is made up of 18 amino acids.